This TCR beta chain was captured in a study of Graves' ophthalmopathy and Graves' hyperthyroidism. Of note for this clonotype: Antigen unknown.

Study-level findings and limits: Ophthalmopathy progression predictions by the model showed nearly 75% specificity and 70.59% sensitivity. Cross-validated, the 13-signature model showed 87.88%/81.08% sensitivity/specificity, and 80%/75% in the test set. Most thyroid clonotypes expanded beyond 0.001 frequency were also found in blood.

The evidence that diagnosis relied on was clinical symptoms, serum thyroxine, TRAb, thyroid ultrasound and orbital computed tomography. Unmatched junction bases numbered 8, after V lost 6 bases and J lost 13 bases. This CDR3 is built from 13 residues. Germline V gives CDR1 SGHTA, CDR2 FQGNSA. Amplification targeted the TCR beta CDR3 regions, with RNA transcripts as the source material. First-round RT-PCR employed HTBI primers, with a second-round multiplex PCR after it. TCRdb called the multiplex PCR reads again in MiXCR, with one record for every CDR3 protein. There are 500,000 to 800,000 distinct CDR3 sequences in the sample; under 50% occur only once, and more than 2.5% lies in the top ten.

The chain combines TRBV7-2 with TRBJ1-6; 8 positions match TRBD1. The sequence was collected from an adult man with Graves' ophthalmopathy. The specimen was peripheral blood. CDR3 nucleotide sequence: TGTGCCAGCAGACAGGGGGATTTCGCGCCCCTCCACTTT. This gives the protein CASRQGDFAPLHF.